This TCR beta chain is from a study of blood T cell repertoires in COVID-19. Assay used: immunoSEQ multiplex PCR; TCRdb lists only in-frame clones, some missing. Among approximately 240,000 clones listed, 70% to 90% were seen once. CDR3 size: 13 residues. The V and J ends lost 2 bases and 9 bases respectively, with 11 bases between them. Germline V lookup: CDR1 KGHSH, CDR2 LQKENI. The rearrangement joins TRBV18 to TRBJ2-1; a possible D gene is TRBD1 (5 bases). The sequence derives from a man aged 50 to 60 with acute or convalescent COVID-19. Sequences were obtained from peripheral blood. This CDR3 reads CASSPVRVSEQFF. The CDR3 nucleotides read TGTGCCAGCTCACCAGTCAGGGTGAGTGAGCAGTTCTTC.